This T cell receptor beta chain was captured in a study of T cells after yellow fever vaccination. Whole-study results and caveats: Abundant bulk-population clonotypes could contaminate the FACS-sorted repertoires. Clones from primary vaccination mostly reappeared after the booster (less than 98% CD4, approximately 86% CD8). Clonotypes shared by both compartments, CD4 and CD8, made up a small share.

They built TCR cDNA with 5'RACE template switching, a step that put in a universal primer site and UMIs. One entry per CDR3 protein, called by TCRdb with MiXCR from the 5' RACE reads. This sample has about 120,000 distinct CDR3 sequences; more than 5.5% occur once, and the top ten carry roughly 2.5%. The CDR3 contains 15 residues. Germline CDR1 is KGHDR and CDR2 is SFDVKD. The V and J ends lost 8 bases and 8 bases, in that order; junction bases with no gene match: 14. This clonotype was recorded many times. The antigen is undetermined. The sample here was CD4+ T cells sorted from PBMCs, taken 35 to 50 days after the first yellow fever vaccination. The TCR comes from a man younger than 35 who received the YFV17D yellow fever vaccine. The chain links TRBV24-1 to TRBJ2-1, with 7 bases identical to TRBD1. CDR3 sequence (DNA): TGTGCCACCATGAGTAAGGGGGCCCTTAGCTATGAGCAGTTCTTC. Its protein is CATMSKGALSYEQFF.